This record covers a single TCR beta chain. This sample stems from a study of shared clonotypes between healthy human individuals. CDR1 and CDR2 from the germline V gene are SGHAT and FQNNGV. V was trimmed by 4 bases and J by 0 bases, leaving 16 bases between them. The CDR3 runs to 16 residues. Produced via immunoSEQ multiplex PCR; TCRdb's table is partial and in-frame only. Among some 2.1 million clones listed, over 85% were seen once. The naive CD8 population came from CD45RO-negative cells selected for CCR7, without terminally differentiated effector memory CD45RA+ cells. The chain joins TRBV11-2 to TRBJ2-7; tentatively, D is TRBD2 (6 bases). Material: naive CD8+ T cells sorted from blood. This TCR was recovered from a man aged 18 to 30 in good health. CDR3 DNA sequence: TGTGCCAGCAGCTCGCAGTGGCGGGACGGCTCCTACGAGCAGTACTTC. It translates to CASSSQWRDGSYEQYF. Complete variable domain (other parts from reference TRBV11-2 and TRBJ2-7): EAGVAQSPRYKIIEKRQSVAFWCNPISGHATLYWYQQILGQGPKLLIQFQNNGVVDDSQLPKDRFSAERLKGVDSTLKIQPAKLEDSAVYLCASSSQWRDGSYEQYFGPGTRLTVT.